This is a list of T cell receptor beta chains from one sample in a study of blood T cell repertoires in COVID-19. The protocol was immunoSEQ multiplex PCR, while the TCRdb copy is restricted to in-frame clones and leaves out a portion. The sample lists about 530,000 clones, 70% to 90% seen once, with under 8.5% in the top ten. The sequenced material came from peripheral blood. The origin of the receptors is a woman between 45 and 60 years old with COVID-19, enrolled during active disease. The CDR3 runs from the conserved cysteine through the conserved F or W. A D gene is named only where the DNA matches it firmly. Size values are once, few and many counts, or a class for expanded clones, and some rows have none.

.	TRBV10-3	TRBJ1-6	.	CAISEQGNNNSPLHF	TGTGCCATCAGTGAACAGGGAAACAATAATTCACCCCTCCACTTT
TRBD1	TRBV10-2	TRBJ1-1	.	CASSDLGTGGLNTEAFF	TGCGCCAGCAGTGATCTCGGGACAGGGGGTTTGAACACTGAAGCTTTCTTT
.	TRBV28	TRBJ1-5	.	CASRQSSQPQHF	TGTGCCAGCAGGCAGTCTAGTCAGCCCCAGCATTTT
TRBD1	TRBV7-9	TRBJ1-2	few	CASRSQGVYGYTF	TGTGCCAGCAGGTCACAGGGGGTCTATGGCTACACCTTC
.	TRBV10-3	TRBJ2-5	.	CATIGDGETQYF	TGTGCCACCATTGGAGACGGGGAGACCCAGTACTTC
TRBD1	TRBV11-3	TRBJ2-7	.	CASSLRTGGSNEQYF	TGTGCCAGCAGCTTGCGGACAGGGGGCTCTAACGAGCAGTACTTC
TRBD1	TRBV5-1	TRBJ1-1	few	CASSLGLQGEGTEAFF	TGCGCCAGCAGCTTGGGATTACAGGGGGAGGGCACTGAAGCTTTCTTT
TRBD2	TRBV5-5	TRBJ2-3	.	CASSSHASGGAIFDTQYF	TGTGCCAGCAGCTCACACGCTAGCGGGGGGGCCATTTTTGATACGCAGTATTTT
.	TRBV6-1	TRBJ1-6	.	CASSGTGKGYNSPLHF	TGTGCCAGCAGTGGGACGGGAAAGGGCTATAATTCACCCCTCCACTTT
TRBD2	TRBV7-2	TRBJ2-7	.	CASTRAGGPYEQYF	TGTGCCAGCACGCGGGCGGGGGGGCCCTACGAGCAGTACTTC
.	TRBV2	TRBJ1-4	.	CASSIYEKLFF	TGTGCCAGCAGCATTTATGAAAAACTGTTTTTT
.	TRBV6-2/TRBV6-3	TRBJ2-7	once	CASSDQSRGVYEQYF	TGTGCCAGCAGTGACCAATCTAGAGGAGTCTACGAGCAGTACTTC
TRBD1	TRBV29-1	TRBJ2-1	.	CSAARDSSYNEQFF	TGCAGCGCCGCCCGGGACAGCTCCTACAATGAGCAGTTCTTC
TRBD2	TRBV5-1	TRBJ2-1	.	CASREFSGGSLHEQFF	TGCGCCAGCCGAGAATTTAGCGGGGGGTCGTTGCATGAGCAGTTCTTC
.	TRBV9	TRBJ1-1	.	CASSVSGTPVSEAFF	TGTGCCAGCAGCGTTTCCGGGACACCAGTATCTGAAGCTTTCTTT
.	TRBV28	TRBJ1-6	.	CASRAEGGDGNNSPLHF	TGTGCCAGCCGCGCCGAAGGGGGGGACGGGAATAATTCACCCCTCCACTTT
.	TRBV6-5	TRBJ1-2	.	CASSRTANYGYTF	TGTGCCAGCAGCCGGACAGCTAACTATGGCTACACCTTC
TRBD1	TRBV11-2	TRBJ2-1	.	CASSLGDREKGEQFF	TGTGCCAGCAGCTTAGGGGACAGGGAGAAGGGTGAGCAGTTCTTC
TRBD1	TRBV2	TRBJ2-3	.	CASRRQGASDTQYF	TGTGCCAGCAGAAGACAGGGGGCGTCAGATACGCAGTATTTT
TRBD1	TRBV5-1	TRBJ1-3	.	CASSLWTGTGNTIYF	TGCGCCAGCAGCTTATGGACAGGGACGGGAAACACCATATATTTT